This T cell receptor (beta chain) comes out of a study of cytomegalovirus exposure and HLA in healthy donors. Points from the study as a whole: Serostatus for CMV was the only available immune exposure information. Later work found most CMV-associated TCR beta chains apparently HLA-restricted.

Use of 60 Vbeta and 13 Jbeta primers characterized the PCR. Some clones are missing from TCRdb's copy, which holds only in-frame ones; the method was immunoSEQ multiplex PCR. The table includes about 280,000 clones, about 87% detected once. In the case of this clone: Its antigen is still unknown.

The origin of this receptor is a woman aged 18-29 years in good health and CMV-seronegative. Sequenced sample: PBMCs.

The CDR3 DNA sequence: TGTGCCAGTAGTCTCACCCGACTAGCGGGGAACACCGGGGAGCTGTTTTTT. This translates into CASSLTRLAGNTGELFF. The gene calls are TRBV19 and TRBJ2-2; TRBD2 agrees at 10 bases. Germline loops: CDR1 LNHDA, CDR2 SQIVND (reference sequence). V gave up 5 bases and J gave up 1 base; unmatched junction bases: 7. The CDR3 totals 17 residues.